This is a list of T cell receptor beta chains from one sample in a study of molecular identifiers for immune sequencing clone quantification. MiXCR, applied by TCRdb to the PCR reads, yields one record per CDR3 protein. The data show hundreds of thousands of distinct CDR3 sequences, with about 20% seen just once and 0.85% held by the top ten. The sample taken for sequencing was naive CD8+ T cells from blood, with Jurkat cell RNA spiked in. These receptors all stem from a human donor in good health. Some libraries in this study had Jurkat cell RNA spiked in. Each CDR3 is given with its conserved first and last residue. The D gene is left open where the match is weak.

v_call | d_call | cdr3_aa
TRBV28 | TRBD1 | CASSFLQGARTEAFF
TRBV29-1 | . | CSVAIRGNTEAFF
TRBV16 | . | CASSQSGRYTQSNQPQHF
TRBV12-5 | TRBD1 | CASGPGTGNQPQHF
TRBV7-2 | . | CASSLVLAAELFF
TRBV30 | . | CAWNWGAGGELFF
TRBV4-1 | . | CASSPPCSYEQYF
TRBV6-2/TRBV6-3 | . | CASKDHSNQPQHF
TRBV19 | . | CASSTHRYSNQPQHF
TRBV6-5 | . | CASSYNGQPSTDTQYF
TRBV19 | TRBD2 | CASSPDRGVYNEQFF
TRBV4-1 | . | CASSQDQGGSGLNTEAFF
TRBV30 | . | CAWSVRGSFSYEQYF
TRBV9 | . | CASSVDGASNQPQHF
TRBV7-2 | . | CASSLGTYAEAFF
TRBV7-2 | . | CASSLEQATAYEQYF
TRBV29-1 | . | CSVEVNTEAFF
TRBV11-1 | . | CASSLVGETYEQYF
TRBV5-6 | . | CASSFLSEVRGYEQYF
TRBV30 | . | CAWEAGAQNEQFF
TRBV27 | TRBD1 | CASSLLGTGLDGYTF
TRBV6-5 | TRBD2 | CASSYWAGDPTDTQYF
TRBV7-9 | . | CASSPPSGTLWYEQYF
TRBV19 | TRBD1 | CASSPQGYGNEKLFF
TRBV4-3 | TRBD2 | CASSQGTSGRGAHEQYF
TRBV20-1 | . | CSATTEQLTTDTQYF
TRBV24-1 | TRBD1 | CATSETTRTGLSTDTQYF
TRBV12-3/TRBV12-4 | . | CASSFMGDYEQYF
TRBV2 | . | CASRTFILSDDRHSTDTQYF
TRBV24-1 | . | CATSDWDTSSYNEQFF
TRBV20-1 | TRBD2 | CGASMTSGGLVDEQFF
TRBV5-8 | . | CASRPGVTQYF
TRBV28 | . | CASSPVGLHSGNTIYF
TRBV28 | . | CASSRSSYNEQFF
TRBV19 | TRBD2 | CASSIVWSGGNEQFF
TRBV7-6 | . | CASSLDRSTDTQYF
TRBV6-1 | TRBD1 | CASRDRVQPQHF
TRBV6-5 | . | CASSSPRGTYEQYF
TRBV27 | . | CASSLSDMETQYF
TRBV6-6 | TRBD2 | CASSYGTGPAGLETQYF
TRBV30 | . | CAWSGKGHNEQFF
TRBV14 | TRBD1 | CASSPDRGVGNEQFF
TRBV7-9 | . | CASSKPGDTEAFF
TRBV5-1 | TRBD1 | CASSWTGKDTEAFF